The clone carrying this TCR beta chain was seen just once. The CDR3 contains 15 residues. CDR1 and CDR2 from the germline V gene are SGHNT and YENEEA. The V end was cut by 0 bases, the J end by 1 base, with 9 bases between. This specimen belongs to a study of control samples from healthy donors and cancer patients. Data came from immunoSEQ multiplex PCR; TCRdb stores just in-frame clones and leaves some out. This sample yields roughly 120,000 clones, of which 80% to 90% are seen a single time; roughly 43% belongs to the top ten. The source material was blood. The receptor's source is a man in his forties or fifties in good health. V usage is TRBV11-3 and J usage is TRBJ1-2; D unresolved. The CDR3 nucleotides are TGTGCCAGCAGCTTAGACAGGAACCTTAACTATGGCTACACCTTC. Translation: CASSLDRNLNYGYTF. Combining the CDR3 with reference TRBV11-3 and TRBJ1-2 gives the whole variable domain EAGVVQSPRYKIIEKKQPVAFWCNPISGHNTLYWYLQNLGQGPELLIRYENEEAVDDSQLPKDRFSAERLKGVDSTLKIQPAELGDSAVYLCASSLDRNLNYGYTFGSGTRLTVV.